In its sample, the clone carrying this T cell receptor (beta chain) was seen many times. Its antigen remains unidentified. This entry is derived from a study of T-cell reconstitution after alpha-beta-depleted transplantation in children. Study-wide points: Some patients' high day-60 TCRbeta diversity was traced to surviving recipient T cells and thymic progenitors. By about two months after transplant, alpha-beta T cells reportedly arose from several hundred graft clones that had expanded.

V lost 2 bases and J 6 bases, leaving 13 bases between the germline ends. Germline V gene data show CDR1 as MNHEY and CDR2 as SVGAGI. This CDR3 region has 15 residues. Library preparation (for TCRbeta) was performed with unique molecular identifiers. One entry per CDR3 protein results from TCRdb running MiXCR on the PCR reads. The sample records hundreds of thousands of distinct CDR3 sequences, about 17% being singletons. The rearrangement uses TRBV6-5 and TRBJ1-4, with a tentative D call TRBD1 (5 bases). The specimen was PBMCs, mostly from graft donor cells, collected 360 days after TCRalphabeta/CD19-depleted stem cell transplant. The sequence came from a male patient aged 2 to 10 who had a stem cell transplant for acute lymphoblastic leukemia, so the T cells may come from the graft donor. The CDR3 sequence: CASSYDGGTDEKLFF. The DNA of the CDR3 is TGTGCCAGCAGTTACGATGGGGGGACCGATGAAAAACTGTTTTTT.